This T cell receptor beta chain came from a study of glioma-infiltrating T cells. Using RNA template, CDR3s of TCR alpha and beta were amplified with iRepertoire arm-PCR. Input was roughly 85-450 ng of tissue mRNA or PBMC total RNA. One entry per CDR3 protein results from TCRdb running MiXCR on the multiplex PCR reads. The data contain roughly 100,000 distinct CDR3 sequences, around 29% of them singletons. Ten or more counts support this clonotype. The germline V gene encodes CDR1 DFQATT and CDR2 SNEGSKA (reference sequence). CDR3 size: 17 residues. Losses at the gene ends were 0 bases for V and 5 bases for J; bases not matched to a gene: 12.

The sequence derives from a human donor with low-grade glioma or glioblastoma, undergoing nonglioma brain surgery, or in good health (not recorded which). The sample consisted of glioma tissue, nonneoplastic brain tissue, or PBMCs (not recorded which). The chain uses TRBV20-1 and TRBJ2-3; TRBD1 matches 9 bases. The CDR3 is CSARDYYRGRPGDTQYF. DNA for the CDR3: TGCAGTGCTAGAGATTATTACAGGGGGCGACCAGGAGATACGCAGTATTTT.